The 32 T cell receptor beta chains listed next were all sequenced from one sample in a study of preoperative IRX-2 immunotherapy in early breast cancer. Treatment noted: preoperative locoregional IRX-2 cytokine immunotherapy. Sequencing used immunoSEQ multiplex PCR; TCRdb keeps in-frame clones, though not all of them. The sample holds 23,000 or so clones, 85% to 90% seen once. Source: tumor tissue, taken after IRX-2 immunotherapy. Every receptor here comes from a human donor with breast cancer.

The count of this clone is one. The chain uses TRBV29-1 and TRBJ2-5; 8 positions match TRBD1. The CDR3 has 14 residues. Germline loops: CDR1 SQVTM, CDR2 ANQGSEA. V shed 6 bases and J 5 bases; nucleotides not matched to a gene: 11. The CDR3 nucleotides are TGCAGCGTGAGCGGACAGGGAGGATGGGAGACCCAGTACTTC. Translated, it gives CSVSGQGGWETQYF.

V gene TRBV28 combines with J gene TRBJ1-1, with D maybe TRBD1 (6 bases). Germline lookup yields CDR1 MDHEN and CDR2 SYDVKM. This CDR3 has 14 amino acids. The germline V and J ends were trimmed by 3 bases and 4 bases, with 12 bases remaining between them. The CDR3 DNA reads TGTGCCAGCAGTTTGGCCGGGGGCCTCACTGAAGCTTTCTTT. This sequence encodes CASSLAGGLTEAFF.

The J gene is TRBJ1-2, the V gene TRBV11-2, with D hard to call. Trimming left V 5 bases short and J 2 bases short, with 6 bases between. CDR1 is SGHAT, CDR2 FQNNGV, per germline. The CDR3 extends over 12 amino acids. CDR3 in DNA: TGTGCCAGCAGCCACAGAAACTATGGCTACACCTTC. Residues: CASSHRNYGYTF.

This chain joins TRBV14 and TRBJ2-1; D remains unclear. This CDR3 spans 16 amino acids. Germline CDR1 and CDR2: SGHDN and FVKESK. The ends were cut back, 0 bases at V and 0 bases at J, with 9 bases in the middle. The DNA for the CDR3 is TGTGCCAGCAGCCAAGATGGCGGCAGCTCCTACAATGAGCAGTTCTTC. Amino acid sequence: CASSQDGGSSYNEQFF.

The chain is built from TRBV19 and TRBJ2-2, with 16 nucleotides matching TRBD2. CDR1 is LNHDA, CDR2 SQIVND, per germline (reference sequence). V shed 0 bases, J shed 2 bases, and the junction held 9 bases outside the gene matches. The CDR3 runs 21 residues. The CDR3 here is CASSIDFAGTSGRANTGELFF. CDR3 DNA sequence: TGTGCCAGTAGTATAGATTTCGCCGGGACTAGCGGGAGGGCCAACACCGGGGAGCTGTTTTTT.

The gene calls are TRBV19 and TRBJ1-1, with TRBD1 identical over 8 bases. The germline V gene encodes CDR1 LNHDA and CDR2 SQIVND (reference sequence). V gave up 0 bases and J gave up 3 bases; unmatched junction bases: 3. The CDR3 loop spans 15 amino acids. Written as DNA, the CDR3 is TGTGCCAGTAGTATAGAGGGCAGGGGGCACACTGAAGCTTTCTTT. Translation: CASSIEGRGHTEAFF.

This sequence joins TRBV2 and TRBJ2-5; a weak D match, TRBD2 (7 bases). CDR3 length: 13 amino acids. The V gene lost 10 bases and the J gene lost 1 base, with 13 bases spanning the gap. The germline gives CDR1 SNHLY, CDR2 FYNNEI. The CDR3 loop reads CANKGGVQETQYF. The CDR3 nucleotides read TGTGCCAACAAAGGGGGGGTCCAAGAGACCCAGTACTTC. Complete variable domain (other parts from reference TRBV2 and TRBJ2-5): EPEVTQTPSHQVTQMGQEVILRCVPISNHLYFYWYRQILGQKVEFLVSFYNNEISEKSEIFDDQFSVERPDGSNFTLKIRSTKLEDSAMYFCANKGGVQETQYFGPGTRLLVL.

This clone was seen only once. This chain connects TRBV5-1 to TRBJ1-4, with D perhaps TRBD1 (5 bases). The germline V and J ends were trimmed by 7 bases and 8 bases, with 18 bases remaining between them. CDR1 is SGHRS, CDR2 YFSETQ, per germline. CDR3 size: 14 residues. CDR3 in DNA: TGCGCCAGCCGACAGAACCCAGGTCGGGAAAAACTGTTTTTT. It codes for CASRQNPGREKLFF.

This chain uses TRBV5-1 with TRBJ2-7; 7 bases are a match to TRBD2. Germline V CDR1 and CDR2: SGHRS, YFSETQ. CDR3 length equals 15 residues. V shed 6 bases, J shed 7 bases, and the junction held 16 bases outside the gene matches. CDR3 sequence (DNA): TGCGCCAGCACCCCATCGGGGGGAGGGCCGGGTGAGCAGTACTTC. Amino acid sequence: CASTPSGGGPGEQYF.

The rearrangement links TRBV19 to TRBJ2-2, with D uncertain. There are 15 residues in the CDR3. V gave up 3 bases and J gave up 1 base, with 9 bases separating them. Looked up from germline, CDR1 is LNHDA and CDR2 is SQIVND (reference sequence). The CDR3 protein is CASSIPVLNTGELFF. The CDR3 region has the DNA TGTGCCAGTAGTATCCCTGTCTTGAACACCGGGGAGCTGTTTTTT.

This chain uses TRBV23-1 with TRBJ1-1; perhaps TRBD1 as D (6 bases). TRBV23-1 is known as an ORF, though its function is uncertain. Trimming took off 0 bases at V and 2 bases at J, with 10 bases between the two ends. CDR3 length: 15 amino acids. CDR3: CASSQSKGGNTEAFF. The CDR3 region has the DNA TGCGCCAGCAGTCAATCTAAGGGGGGTAACACTGAAGCTTTCTTT.

This sequence joins TRBV27 and TRBJ2-6; possible D gene TRBD2, 6 bases. The CDR3 totals 22 residues. Germline V lookup: CDR1 MNHEY, CDR2 SMNVEV (reference sequence). The V and J ends lost 0 bases and 0 bases respectively, with 24 bases between them. Here the CDR3 reads CASSLSTRLETDTSSGANVLTF. The CDR3 DNA sequence: TGTGCCAGCAGTTTATCGACTAGGCTGGAGACAGACACAAGCTCTGGGGCCAACGTCCTGACTTTC.

This chain joins TRBV7-8 and TRBJ2-4; D possibly uses TRBD1 or TRBD2 (7 bases each). V was trimmed by 1 base and J by 3 bases, leaving 13 bases between them. The CDR3 runs 16 residues. CDR1 is SGHVS, CDR2 FQNEAQ, per germline. The CDR3 DNA sequence: TGTGCCAGCAGCTTAGACGCAGGGGGGGGCAAAAACATTCAGTACTTC. Its protein product is CASSLDAGGGKNIQYF.

This clone was counted once. The V and J genes are TRBV5-6 and TRBJ2-6; D remains ambiguous. Germline V CDR1 and CDR2: SGHDT, YYEEEE. The V and J ends lost 0 bases and 3 bases respectively, with 10 bases between them. CDR3 size: 16 residues. This chain's CDR3 is CASSLAGPGGANVLTF. CDR3 DNA sequence: TGTGCCAGCAGCTTGGCCGGGCCGGGTGGGGCCAACGTCCTGACTTTC.

This chain uses TRBV11-2 with TRBJ2-2; D not certain. Between the trimmed V and J ends, which lost 0 bases and 8 bases, there was a span of 13 bases. This CDR3 spans 15 amino acids. Germline loops: CDR1 SGHAT, CDR2 FQNNGV. The CDR3 here is CASSLDFSILGELFF. CDR3 in DNA: TGTGCCAGCAGCTTAGATTTCAGTATTCTGGGGGAGCTGTTTTTT. The full variable domain, with the rest looked up from reference TRBV11-2 and TRBJ2-2, is EAGVAQSPRYKIIEKRQSVAFWCNPISGHATLYWYQQILGQGPKLLIQFQNNGVVDDSQLPKDRFSAERLKGVDSTLKIQPAKLEDSAVYLCASSLDFSILGELFFGEGSRLTVL.

V is TRBV9 and J is TRBJ2-5; D is possibly TRBD1 or TRBD2 (6 bases each). The V end lost 6 bases, the J end lost 3 bases, and 12 bases lay between the germline ends. Germline V gene sequence: CDR1 SGDLS, CDR2 YYNGEE. The CDR3 is 13 amino acids. The CDR3 is CASTGGGKETQYF. DNA for the CDR3: TGTGCCAGCACCGGGGGCGGGAAAGAGACCCAGTACTTC.

CDR3 nucleotides: TGTGCCAGCAGCTTGTTTAGGACAAATGGAAACACCATATATTTT. It codes for CASSLFRTNGNTIYF. J is TRBJ1-3 and V is TRBV11-2; possibly TRBD1 for D (5 bases). Germline V gene lookup returns CDR1 SGHAT and CDR2 FQNNGV. V gave up 3 bases and J gave up 3 bases, with 12 bases separating them. This CDR3 region has 15 residues.

This chain joins TRBV6-1 and TRBJ1-4, with D maybe TRBD1 (5 bases). This CDR3 contains 17 residues. Between the trimmed V and J ends, which lost 2 bases and 6 bases, there was a span of 19 bases. CDR1 is MNHNS and CDR2 is SASEGT in the germline V gene. CDR3 sequence reads: CASSEQVRPRGDEKLFF. In DNA, the CDR3 is TGTGCCAGCAGTGAACAGGTTCGGCCAAGGGGTGATGAAAAACTGTTTTTT.

The chain couples TRBV2 to TRBJ2-1; D is perhaps TRBD1 (5 bases). CDR3 length: 11 residues. Germline V lookup: CDR1 SNHLY, CDR2 FYNNEI. The V and J ends lost 8 bases and 7 bases respectively, with 9 bases between them. Written as DNA, the CDR3 is TGTGCCAGCGGAAGGGGTAATGAGCAGTTCTTC. Its translation: CASGRGNEQFF. The full variable domain, in which reference TRBV2 and TRBJ2-1 provide the parts outside the CDR3, is EPEVTQTPSHQVTQMGQEVILRCVPISNHLYFYWYRQILGQKVEFLVSFYNNEISEKSEIFDDQFSVERPDGSNFTLKIRSTKLEDSAMYFCASGRGNEQFFGPGTRLTVL.

This sequence joins TRBV18 and TRBJ2-1; 10 bases agree with TRBD2. V shed 3 bases, J shed 0 bases, and the junction held 5 bases outside the gene matches. Germline CDR1 and CDR2: KGHSH and LQKENI. This CDR3 contains 17 residues. The CDR3 bases are TGTGCCAGCTCACCCCTTAGCGGGAGGAGCTCCTACAATGAGCAGTTCTTC. It specifies CASSPLSGRSSYNEQFF.

The sample holds one count of this clone. This chain uses TRBV2 with TRBJ2-3; tentative D call: TRBD2 (7 bases). V was pared by 7 bases and J by 2 bases, with 13 bases between. Germline values: CDR1 SNHLY, CDR2 FYNNEI. The CDR3 totals 14 residues. The CDR3, as DNA: TGTGCCAGCAAGGGGGACTACTACACAGATACGCAGTATTTT. It translates to CASKGDYYTDTQYF.

The V and J genes are TRBV4-1 and TRBJ1-2, with D uncertain. In germline, CDR1 is MGHRA, CDR2 YSYEKL. The V end lost 1 base, the J end lost 2 bases, and 5 bases lay between the germline ends. The CDR3 extends over 13 amino acids. This CDR3 reads CASSQVLNYGYTF. The CDR3 DNA follows: TGCGCCAGCAGCCAAGTTTTAAACTATGGCTACACCTTC.

The chain recombines TRBV28 with TRBJ2-1; D is ambiguous. Germline CDR1 and CDR2: MDHEN and SYDVKM. The V and J ends lost 5 bases and 1 base respectively, with 15 bases between them. The CDR3 is 16 residues long. In DNA, the CDR3 is TGTGCCAGCAGTACCCCCAGCGAAGCATCCTACAATGAGCAGTTCTTC. Protein product: CASSTPSEASYNEQFF. Combining the CDR3 with reference TRBV28 and TRBJ2-1 gives the whole variable domain DVKVTQSSRYLVKRTGEKVFLECVQDMDHENMFWYRQDPGLGLRLIYFSYDVKMKEKGDIPEGYSVSREKKERFSLILESASTNQTSMYLCASSTPSEASYNEQFFGPGTRLTVL.

The rearrangement joins TRBV5-1 to TRBJ2-2, with TRBD2 matching over 10 bases. The CDR3 runs to 17 residues. Trimming removed 0 bases from V and 4 bases from J; junction bases left unmatched: 6. Germline loops: CDR1 SGHRS, CDR2 YFSETQ. This chain's CDR3 is CASSLASGGAGTGELFF. The CDR3 DNA sequence: TGCGCCAGCAGCTTGGCCAGCGGGGGGGCCGGCACCGGGGAGCTGTTTTTT.

In this sample, this clone turned up once. This chain links TRBV27 with TRBJ2-3; D may be TRBD2 (5 bases). Germline lookup yields CDR1 MNHEY and CDR2 SMNVEV (reference sequence). The V end lost 2 bases, the J end lost 2 bases, and 8 bases lay between the germline ends. This CDR3 is built from 14 residues. CDR3: CASSLARATDTQYF. Written as DNA, the CDR3 is TGTGCCAGCAGTTTAGCGCGGGCCACAGATACGCAGTATTTT.

The CDR3 DNA is TGTGCCAGCAGCTTTAGGCAGGGGCAGGAAAAACTGTTTTTT. Encoded protein: CASSFRQGQEKLFF. The gene calls are TRBV7-2 and TRBJ1-4; D is perhaps TRBD1 (6 bases). Germline V gives CDR1 SGHTA, CDR2 FQGNSA. With 3 bases removed from V and 8 bases from J, the gap between germline ends came to 13 bases. The CDR3 covers 14 residues.

This chain links TRBV19 with TRBJ1-5; the D gene is possibly TRBD1 (6 bases). This CDR3 comprises 15 residues. Germline-derived CDR1 and CDR2 are LNHDA and SQIVND (reference sequence). Trimming pared 6 bases from V and 6 bases from J, leaving 18 bases between. CDR3 residues: CASRKSTGLSQPQHF. Written as DNA, the CDR3 is TGTGCCAGTAGAAAGAGCACAGGGCTTAGTCAGCCCCAGCATTTT. Looking up the rest from reference TRBV19 and TRBJ1-5 gives the full variable domain: DGGITQSPKYLFRKEGQNVTLSCEQNLNHDAMYWYRQDPGQGLRLIYYSQIVNDFQKGDIAEGYSVSREKKESFPLTVTSAQKNPTAFYLCASRKSTGLSQPQHFGDGTRLSIL.

The chain carries TRBV7-9 and TRBJ2-7; D gene unclear. The CDR3 consists of 15 residues. The germline CDR1 and CDR2 sequences are SEHNR and FQNEAQ (reference sequence). Trimming stripped 2 bases from V and 6 bases from J, with 17 bases between. CDR3: CASSLSGGSAREQYF. In DNA, the CDR3 is TGTGCCAGCAGCTTATCAGGTGGCAGCGCGCGCGAGCAGTACTTC.

J is TRBJ1-1 and V is TRBV5-1; 7 nucleotides line up with TRBD1. The CDR3 totals 15 residues. Germline assignment: CDR1 SGHRS and CDR2 YFSETQ. V trimming: 5 bases; J trimming: 8 bases; junction bases outside the gene matches: 15. The CDR3 nucleotides read TGCGCCAGCAGGACAGGGAGGGTGGCAAGCGTAGAAGCTTTCTTT. As protein: CASRTGRVASVEAFF.

The chain is built from TRBV11-2 and TRBJ2-7, with D perhaps TRBD2 (6 bases). CDR1 is SGHAT and CDR2 is FQNNGV in the germline V gene. Trimming removed 1 base from V and 6 bases from J, with 13 bases in between. The CDR3 totals 14 residues. The CDR3 nucleotides read TGTGCCAGCAGCTTAGCGGGAGTAACCCTCGAGCAGTACTTC. Protein sequence: CASSLAGVTLEQYF.

The chain links TRBV6-5 to TRBJ1-5; D unclear. CDR3 size: 15 residues. The V gene's germline CDR1 is MNHEY and CDR2 SVGAGI. The ends were cut back, 6 bases at V and 1 base at J, with 13 bases in the middle. CDR3 nucleotide sequence: TGTGCCAGCAGAACCAAGCGTACCAGCAATCAGCCCCAGCATTTT. It encodes CASRTKRTSNQPQHF.

The rearrangement links TRBV7-2 to TRBJ2-3, with TRBD2 as a possible D gene (6 bases). Germline CDR1 reads SGHTA; CDR2 reads FQGNSA. This CDR3 region has 16 residues. V dropped 1 base and J dropped 4 bases, with 15 bases sitting between them. CDR3 loop: CASSLGGQGGPDTQYF. Here the CDR3 DNA reads TGTGCCAGCAGCTTAGGTGGCCAGGGAGGCCCAGATACGCAGTATTTT.